This TCR beta chain originates from a study of shared clonotypes between healthy human individuals. Whole-study results and caveats: Clonotypes shared by all four sorted-subset donors had higher generation probabilities than non-shared clonotypes. Some naive CD4 clonotypes, 5% to 5.5%, turned up in common across several donors.

V dropped 3 bases and J dropped 3 bases, with 13 bases sitting between them. The CDR3 covers 15 residues. The germline V gene encodes CDR1 SGDLS and CDR2 YYNGEE. In regard to this clone: Its target is unknown.

Positively selected for CCR7, the CD45RO-negative cells used as naive CD8 cells excluded terminally differentiated effector memory CD45RA+ cells. The table came from immunoSEQ multiplex PCR; TCRdb's copy has only in-frame clones and leaves some out. The sample lists 450,000 to 700,000 clones; over 95% were seen once. The chain combines TRBV9 with TRBJ2-1, with D possibly TRBD1 on 5 matching bases. Specimen: naive CD8+ T cells sorted from blood. The clonotype comes from a woman aged 30 to 39 in good health. This CDR3 reads CASSEVGRSYNEQFF. The CDR3 region has the DNA TGTGCCAGCAGCGAGGTGGGGCGGAGCTACAATGAGCAGTTCTTC.